These 15 T cell receptor beta chains came from one sample sequenced in a study of blood T cell repertoires in COVID-19. Assay used: immunoSEQ multiplex PCR; TCRdb lists only in-frame clones, some missing. The sample carries roughly 160,000 clones, about 85% recorded once. The sample consisted of PBMCs or T cells enriched from blood (not recorded which). These receptors originate from a woman aged 40-49 years with acute COVID-19.

This clone was observed a few times. For the CDR3, the DNA is TGTGCCAGCAGTGACTTACACGGGACAGGGGGCGAAAATGAGCAGTTCTTC. Translated, it gives CASSDLHGTGGENEQFF. The chain combines TRBV2 with TRBJ2-1; 12 bases are shared with TRBD1. The CDR3 is 17 residues long. Losses at the gene ends were 3 bases for V and 7 bases for J; bases not matched to a gene: 10. Germline V gene lookup returns CDR1 SNHLY and CDR2 FYNNEI.

The chain links TRBV5-4 to TRBJ2-7; D is perhaps TRBD2 (5 bases). Germline CDR1 reads SGHNT; CDR2 reads YYREEE (reference sequence). The CDR3 totals 14 residues. V lost 5 bases and J 0 bases, leaving 12 bases between the germline ends. CDR3 residues: CASRGPGDSYEQYV. Here the CDR3 DNA reads TGTGCCAGCAGGGGCCCCGGGGACTCCTACGAGCAGTACGTC.

This clone has only one observation. V and J are TRBV11-2 and TRBJ1-3, with no clear D. The V and J ends lost 1 base and 5 bases respectively, with 15 bases between them. This CDR3 contains 16 residues. CDR1 is SGHAT, CDR2 FQNNGV, per germline. CDR3 nucleotide sequence: TGTGCCAGCAGCTTAGGCAGCATGCTAGAGAGAAACACCATATATTTT. Amino acid sequence: CASSLGSMLERNTIYF.

The rearrangement links TRBV2 to TRBJ2-3, with D maybe TRBD1 (6 bases). The CDR3 is 15 amino acids. Germline values: CDR1 SNHLY, CDR2 FYNNEI. V shed 6 bases and J shed 6 bases, with 19 bases lying between them. CDR3 sequence reads: CASRRIAGDGDTQYF. The CDR3 coding sequence is TGTGCCAGCAGAAGAATAGCAGGGGATGGGGATACGCAGTATTTT.

This rearrangement joins TRBV3-1 (or the pseudogene TRBV3-2) to TRBJ2-1; TRBD2 aligns across 8 bases. Germline CDR1 is LGHDT and CDR2 is YNNKEL (reference sequence). The CDR3 contains 15 residues. J gave up 5 bases and V 4 bases, and 7 bases lay outside the gene matches. In nucleotides, the CDR3 is TGTGCCAGCAGCCCCCCTTTGCGGGAGGACAATGAGCAGTTCTTC. It translates to CASSPPLREDNEQFF.

The rearrangement joins TRBV5-1 to TRBJ2-7; 9 bases fit TRBD1. The length of the CDR3 is 16 residues. CDR1 is SGHRS, CDR2 YFSETQ, per germline. J lost 0 bases, V lost 0 bases, and 4 bases had no gene match. The CDR3 spells CASSLEGQGISYEQYF. The CDR3 DNA reads as TGCGCCAGCAGCTTGGAGGGACAGGGAATCTCCTACGAGCAGTACTTC. Drawing the rest from reference TRBV5-1 and TRBJ2-7, the complete variable domain is KAGVTQTPRYLIKTRGQQVTLSCSPISGHRSVSWYQQTPGQGLQFLFEYFSETQRNKGNFPGRFSGRQFSNSRSEMNVSTLELGDSALYLCASSLEGQGISYEQYFGPGTRLTVT.

This clone appeared a single time. The chain joins TRBV5-1 to TRBJ1-4; 10 bases fit TRBD1. Trimming cost V 4 bases and J 7 bases; bases outside gene matches: 4. From germline, CDR1 is SGHRS and CDR2 YFSETQ. The CDR3 runs 14 residues. Here the CDR3 reads CASSGQGGAEKLFF. CDR3 nucleotide sequence: TGCGCCAGCAGCGGACAGGGGGGAGCTGAAAAACTGTTTTTT.

The chain couples TRBV29-1 to TRBJ2-6; no reliable D call. The CDR3 totals 13 residues. V was pared by 4 bases and J by 3 bases, with 7 bases between. Germline assignment: CDR1 SQVTM and CDR2 ANQGSEA. CDR3 bases: TGCAGCGTTGCTTCTAATGGGGCCAACGTCCTGACTTTC. Translated: CSVASNGANVLTF.

This clone was observed once. The chain joins TRBV15 to TRBJ2-3, with D possibly matching TRBD1 (5 bases). CDR3 length: 15 amino acids. V lost 0 bases and J lost 5, with 12 bases in between. Germline V gene lookup returns CDR1 LNHNV and CDR2 YYDKDF (reference sequence). The CDR3, as DNA: TGTGCCACCAGCAGAGAACAGGCTCGAGGAGATACGCAGTATTTT. Its protein product is CATSREQARGDTQYF.

The chain joins TRBV6-6 to TRBJ2-2; D remains ambiguous. Per germline, CDR1 MNHNY and CDR2 SVGAGI (reference sequence). The CDR3 runs 14 residues. Trimming stripped 6 bases from V and 3 bases from J, with 11 bases between. The CDR3 spells CASSPIEDTGELFF. The CDR3 nucleotides are TGTGCCAGCAGCCCAATAGAGGACACCGGGGAGCTGTTTTTT.

CDR3: CAWSSGTGIILQPQHF. The CDR3 DNA follows: TGTGCCTGGAGTTCTGGGACAGGGATTATTTTGCAGCCCCAGCATTTT. The chain employs TRBV30 and TRBJ1-5; 9 nucleotides align to TRBD1. Germline assignment: CDR1 GTSNPN and CDR2 SVGIG (reference sequence). V lost 2 bases to trimming and J lost 7 bases; unmatched junction nucleotides: 12. The CDR3 length is 16 residues.

The chain employs TRBV18 and TRBJ1-5; 12 bases agree with TRBD1. CDR1 and CDR2 (germline): KGHSH, LQKENI. This CDR3 comprises 15 residues. V dropped 5 bases and J dropped 5; count of bases not matched to a gene: 4. The CDR3 reads CASSTGQGAYQPQHF. The CDR3 DNA is TGTGCCAGCTCAACGGGACAGGGGGCTTATCAGCCCCAGCATTTT.

The chain recombines TRBV9 with TRBJ1-1; D not resolved. The CDR3 contains 14 residues. Germline CDR1 reads SGDLS; CDR2 reads YYNGEE. The ends were cut back, 0 bases at V and 3 bases at J, with 9 bases in the middle. In nucleotides, the CDR3 is TGTGCCAGCAGCGTAGCCCCAGTGGACACTGAAGCTTTCTTT. Protein sequence: CASSVAPVDTEAFF.

The rearrangement joins TRBV7-9 to TRBJ2-6, with D perhaps matching TRBD2 (6 bases). From germline, CDR1 is SEHNR and CDR2 FQNEAQ (reference sequence). V gave up 1 base and J gave up 1 base, with 14 bases separating them. There are 18 residues in the CDR3. CDR3 sequence: CASSLVWFGGSGANVLTF. The CDR3 bases are TGTGCCAGCAGCTTAGTCTGGTTCGGAGGGTCTGGGGCCAACGTCCTGACTTTC.

The V and J genes are TRBV11-2 and TRBJ2-7, with 10 nucleotides matching TRBD2. The V gene end was trimmed by 1 base and the J gene end by 5 bases; junction bases not matched to a gene: 5. The CDR3 extends over 15 amino acids. The V gene's germline CDR1 is SGHAT and CDR2 FQNNGV. The CDR3 loop is CASSLVSSGSHEQYV. Here the CDR3 DNA reads TGTGCCAGCAGCTTAGTGTCTAGCGGGAGCCACGAGCAGTACGTC.